The 28 T cell receptor beta chains listed next were all sequenced from one sample in a study of T cells after yellow fever vaccination. TCRdb re-derived calls from the 5' RACE reads in MiXCR, one entry per CDR3 protein. The table records under 300,000 distinct CDR3 sequences, roughly 6.2% of them present only once. The sequenced sample was CD4+ T cells sorted from PBMCs, obtained on the day of the yellow fever booster vaccination. The receptors shown here come from a man aged 30 to 39 who received the YFV17D yellow fever vaccine.

This clonotype has at least ten counts. This rearrangement joins TRBV20-1 to TRBJ2-2; 11 nucleotides match TRBD2. Germline V gene lookup returns CDR1 DFQATT and CDR2 SNEGSKA (reference sequence). With 4 bases clipped from V and 6 bases from J, the junction kept 4 bases outside the gene matches. The length of the CDR3 is 14 residues. In DNA form, the CDR3 reads TGCAGTGCTACGACTAGCGGGATTTCCGGGGAGCTGTTTTTT. This gives the protein CSATTSGISGELFF.

The CDR3 coding sequence is TGTGCCAGCAGCTTAGAAGAGCGGGGTGGGAGCATTCAGTACTTC. Translating gives CASSLEERGGSIQYF. The rearrangement joins TRBV11-2 to TRBJ2-4, with TRBD2 identical over 7 bases. V lost 0 bases, J lost 9 bases, and 8 bases stayed unmatched. This CDR3 comprises 15 residues. Germline V gene data show CDR1 as SGHAT and CDR2 as FQNNGV.

The chain is built from TRBV12-3 or TRBV12-4 and TRBJ1-4, with a tentative D call TRBD1 (5 bases). This CDR3 has 14 amino acids. V was pared by 3 bases and J by 4 bases, with 9 bases between. This CDR3 reads CASSFRQLNEKLFF. CDR3 in DNA: TGTGCCAGCAGTTTCCGACAGCTTAATGAAAAACTGTTTTTT.

In its sample, this clonotype was seen a few times. J is TRBJ2-7 and V is TRBV20-1, with D perhaps given as TRBD1 or TRBD2 (5 bases each). V gave up 0 bases and J gave up 6 bases, with 9 bases separating them. The CDR3 loop spans 12 amino acids. CDR1 DFQATT and CDR2 SNEGSKA come from the germline V gene (reference sequence). The CDR3 DNA is TGCAGTGCTAGAGACGGGGCTGGCGAGCAGTACTTC. Amino acids: CSARDGAGEQYF.

This clonotype was detected a few times. The chain joins TRBV12-3 or TRBV12-4 to TRBJ1-1; D gene uncertain. The CDR3 loop spans 14 amino acids. V was clipped by 3 bases and J by 2 bases, with 10 bases between them. The CDR3, as DNA: TGTGCCAGCAGTTTCAACAGTCCTAACACTGAAGCTTTCTTT. It specifies CASSFNSPNTEAFF.

On this clonotype: The junction departs from germline at one end; a sequencing error may be responsible. The rearrangement links TRBV20-1 to TRBJ2-1; TRBD2 aligns across 7 bases. Germline lookup yields CDR1 DFQATT and CDR2 SNEGSKA (reference sequence). The CDR3 consists of 16 residues. The CDR3 spells CTASLWEGSSYNEQFF. CDR3 in DNA: TGCACTGCTAGTTTGTGGGAGGGGAGCTCCTACAATGAGCAGTTCTTC.

This clonotype was recorded many times. J is TRBJ1-4 and V is TRBV27, with a possible D match to TRBD1 (5 bases). The CDR3 has 15 residues. Per the germline V gene, CDR1 is MNHEY and CDR2 is SMNVEV (reference sequence). Trimming left V 3 bases short and J 0 bases short, with 8 bases between. The CDR3 DNA sequence: TGTGCCAGCAGTTTTGGGGGGGCAACTAATGAAAAACTGTTTTTT. Protein: CASSFGGATNEKLFF.

This clonotype was counted ten times or more. This chain joins TRBV7-2 and TRBJ2-5; D uncertain. CDR3 size: 12 residues. Germline V gene sequence: CDR1 SGHTA, CDR2 FQGNSA. V lost 7 bases and J lost 7, with 13 bases in between. The CDR3 here is CASTGDLGTQYF. The CDR3 DNA sequence: TGTGCCAGCACCGGAGATTTAGGGACCCAGTACTTC.

This chain uses TRBV12-3 or TRBV12-4 with TRBJ2-7, with D perhaps matching TRBD2 (5 bases). The CDR3 sequence is 12 residues long. The V gene lost 6 bases and the J gene lost 9 bases, with 15 bases spanning the gap. The CDR3 sequence is CASSLGSLGQYF. The CDR3 coding sequence is TGTGCCAGCAGCCTTGGGAGTCTTGGGCAGTACTTC.

Comment on this clonotype: Sequence at one end of the junction differs from germline and may be a read error. CDR3 amino acids: CATSAGVGNAEAFF. In DNA form, the CDR3 reads TGTGCCACCAGTGCCGGGGTGGGGAACGCTGAAGCTTTCTTT. The chain couples TRBV24-1 to TRBJ1-1; D is uncertain. In germline, CDR1 is KGHDR, CDR2 SFDVKD. CDR3 size: 14 residues.

V and J are TRBV7-8 and TRBJ2-5, with D maybe TRBD2 (5 bases). The CDR3 has 15 amino acids. Trimming removed 5 bases at V and 5 bases at J, with 18 bases between. Germline-derived CDR1 and CDR2 are SGHVS and FQNEAQ. Here the CDR3 DNA reads TGTGCCAGCAGCCCAGCGGTGGTATTCGTGGAGACCCAGTACTTC. Amino acids: CASSPAVVFVETQYF.

This chain links TRBV24-1 with TRBJ2-1; 7 positions agree with TRBD2. The J segment lost 9 bases and the V segment lost 5 bases, leaving 12 bases of the junction unmatched. CDR1 and CDR2 from the germline V gene are KGHDR and SFDVKD. The length of the CDR3 is 15 residues. The DNA for the CDR3 is TGTGCCACCAGTGCTTCGGGACTATCTAGGACTGAGCAGTTCTTC. As protein: CATSASGLSRTEQFF.

This clonotype was seen only a few times. This chain links TRBV5-1 with TRBJ2-1; the D is unclear. The CDR3 sequence is 15 residues long. V was cut by 0 bases and J by 8 bases, with 15 bases left in between. CDR1 and CDR2 (germline): SGHRS, YFSETQ. The CDR3 coding sequence is TGCGCCAGCAGCTTGGAAGGGCCAAAGTGGGATGAGCAGTTCTTC. Its translation is CASSLEGPKWDEQFF.

This clonotype came up many times. The chain links TRBV7-3 to TRBJ2-1; D perhaps matches TRBD1 (6 bases). The CDR3 runs to 14 residues. V was shortened by 5 bases and J by 5 bases, with 13 bases between the two germline ends. Germline lookup yields CDR1 SGHTA and CDR2 FQGTGA. The CDR3 DNA reads TGTGCCAGCAGCCTACCGGGACATAACAATGAGCAGTTCTTC. Residues: CASSLPGHNNEQFF. Drawing the rest from reference TRBV7-3 and TRBJ2-1, the complete variable domain is GAGVSQTPSNKVTEKGKYVELRCDPISGHTALYWYRQSLGQGPEFLIYFQGTGAADDSGLPNDRFFAVRPEGSVSTLKIQRTERGDSAVYLCASSLPGHNNEQFFGPGTRLTVL.

This clonotype was seen more than once but under ten times. This chain joins TRBV6-1 and TRBJ2-1, with 8 bases lining up with TRBD2. With 9 bases clipped from V and 8 bases from J, the junction kept 9 bases outside the gene matches. This CDR3 contains 13 residues. The V gene's germline CDR1 is MNHNS and CDR2 SASEGT. Here the CDR3 reads CARKLAEGDEQFF. The DNA of the CDR3 is TGTGCCAGAAAACTAGCGGAAGGGGATGAGCAGTTCTTC.

This rearrangement joins TRBV7-8 to TRBJ2-7; D may correspond to TRBD1 or TRBD2 (5 bases each). The CDR3 spans 16 residues. V lost 1 base and J 2 bases, leaving 15 bases between the germline ends. Germline V gene sequence: CDR1 SGHVS, CDR2 FQNEAQ. CDR3 bases: TGTGCCAGCAGCTTAGGGATCTATTCGGGGCCCTACGAGCAGTACTTC. Encoded protein: CASSLGIYSGPYEQYF. Based on the CDR3 plus reference TRBV7-8 and TRBJ2-7, the full variable domain is GAGVSQSPRYKVAKRGQDVALRCDPISGHVSLFWYQQALGQGPEFLTYFQNEAQLDKSGLPSDRFFAERPEGSVSTLKIQRTQQEDSAVYLCASSLGIYSGPYEQYFGPGTRLTVT.

This clonotype appeared a few times. The chain has TRBV7-2 and TRBJ2-3; 11 positions agree with TRBD2. Germline loops: CDR1 SGHTA, CDR2 FQGNSA. There are 12 residues in the CDR3. With 6 bases clipped from V and 11 bases from J, the junction kept 4 bases outside the gene matches. CDR3 residues: CASSQTSGMQYF. The CDR3 DNA is TGTGCCAGCAGTCAGACTAGCGGGATGCAGTATTTT.

This clonotype showed up many times. The chain couples TRBV18 to TRBJ2-7; 13 nucleotides line up with TRBD2. Trimming cost V 4 bases and J 3 bases; bases outside gene matches: 6. CDR3 size: 16 residues. Germline CDR1 and CDR2: KGHSH and LQKENI. CDR3 in DNA: TGTGCCAGCTCACTGGGGACTAGCGGGATTCTCTACGAGCAGTACTTC. Its protein is CASSLGTSGILYEQYF.

This clonotype has just a few counts. V gene TRBV2 combines with J gene TRBJ1-3, with 8 bases lining up with TRBD1. The V gene's germline CDR1 is SNHLY and CDR2 FYNNEI. The trim removed 6 bases at V and 1 base at J, leaving 5 bases unmatched. CDR3 length: 15 amino acids. The CDR3 region is CASRNRGSSGNTIYF. DNA for the CDR3: TGTGCCAGCAGAAACAGGGGGAGTTCTGGAAACACCATATATTTT.

DNA for the CDR3: TGTGCCAGCAGTTGGTCCAACCCCGGGGGCTCTGGGGCCAACGTCCTGACTTTC. Translation: CASSWSNPGGSGANVLTF. V and J are TRBV12-3 or TRBV12-4 and TRBJ2-6, with TRBD2 as a possible D gene (6 bases). Trimming shortened V by 4 bases and J by 0 bases, and 16 bases separated the two germline ends. The CDR3 is 18 amino acids.

The gene calls are TRBV11-2 and TRBJ2-5; 9 bases are a match to TRBD2. Germline CDR1 SGHAT, CDR2 FQNNGV. Trimming removed 3 bases from V and 5 bases from J; junction bases left unmatched: 10. This CDR3 contains 16 residues. The CDR3 DNA is TGTGCCAGCAGCTTCGATATGGCGGGAGGGCTTGAGACCCAGTACTTC. Protein sequence: CASSFDMAGGLETQYF. Supplemented by reference TRBV11-2 and TRBJ2-5, the full variable domain reads EAGVAQSPRYKIIEKRQSVAFWCNPISGHATLYWYQQILGQGPKLLIQFQNNGVVDDSQLPKDRFSAERLKGVDSTLKIQPAKLEDSAVYLCASSFDMAGGLETQYFGPGTRLLVL.

V is TRBV6-2 or TRBV6-3 and J is TRBJ2-7; D assignment may be TRBD1 or TRBD2 (5 bases each). Trimming stripped 4 bases from V and 3 bases from J, with 10 bases between. The germline gives CDR1 MNHEY, CDR2 SVGEGT. The CDR3 runs 13 residues. The chain's CDR3 is CASSWGPVYEQYF. CDR3 nucleotide sequence: TGTGCCAGCAGTTGGGGACCGGTCTACGAGCAGTACTTC.

This clonotype has at least ten counts. The chain has TRBV19 and TRBJ2-1; weak D call: TRBD2 (6 bases). The V gene's germline CDR1 is LNHDA and CDR2 SQIVND (reference sequence). CDR3 length: 14 amino acids. Trimming left V 6 bases short and J 0 bases short, with 9 bases between. Written as DNA, the CDR3 is TGTGCCAGTAGGGGGGGTAGCTCCTACAATGAGCAGTTCTTC. Translating gives CASRGGSSYNEQFF.

A few counts support this clonotype. The chain has TRBV20-1 and TRBJ2-6, with D hard to call. Looked up from germline, CDR1 is DFQATT and CDR2 is SNEGSKA (reference sequence). The CDR3 loop spans 16 amino acids. V gave up 1 base and J gave up 0 bases, with 10 bases separating them. CDR3 nucleotide sequence: TGCAGTGCTAGAGGGACGGCGATCTCTGGGGCCAACGTCCTGACTTTC. This codes for CSARGTAISGANVLTF.

This clonotype was counted a few times. The chain uses TRBV5-1 and TRBJ1-6, with 11 nucleotides matching TRBD1. Trimming cost V 4 bases and J 9 bases; bases outside gene matches: 6. From germline, CDR1 is SGHRS and CDR2 YFSETQ. This CDR3 spans 15 amino acids. In DNA form, the CDR3 reads TGCGCCAGCAGCGCGACGGGACAGGGGGGTTCACCCCTCCACTTT. Translating it yields CASSATGQGGSPLHF.

The V and J genes are TRBV5-1 and TRBJ2-1, with TRBD1 as a possible D gene (5 bases). V lost 1 base to trimming and J lost 8 bases, with 19 bases between them. Germline V gene sequence: CDR1 SGHRS, CDR2 YFSETQ. The CDR3 length is 16 residues. The CDR3, as DNA: TGCGCCAGCAGCTTGTTCTTAGGGGCCCCCGGGTATGAGCAGTTCTTC. It encodes CASSLFLGAPGYEQFF.

This clonotype appeared many times. V gene TRBV29-1 combines with J gene TRBJ1-1; TRBD1 might be the D (5 bases). V dropped 7 bases and J dropped 2 bases, with 14 bases sitting between them. Looked up from germline, CDR1 is SQVTM and CDR2 is ANQGSEA. CDR3 length: 13 residues. The CDR3 DNA sequence: TGCAGCGGGGGCCAGATATCAAACACTGAAGCTTTCTTT. Translation gives CSGGQISNTEAFF.

The CDR3 loop reads CASSLGLAGGPSYNEQFF. Written as DNA, the CDR3 is TGTGCCAGTAGCTTGGGACTAGCGGGAGGGCCCTCCTACAATGAGCAGTTCTTC. V and J are TRBV19 and TRBJ2-1; 16 bases map to TRBD2. Germline lookup yields CDR1 LNHDA and CDR2 SQIVND (reference sequence). The CDR3 has 18 residues. Germline trimming cut 6 bases from V and 0 bases from J; bases unmatched to any gene: 5.